The 28 T cell receptor beta chains listed next were all sequenced from one sample in a study of cytomegalovirus exposure and HLA in healthy donors. The PCR had 60 Vbeta and 13 Jbeta primers. Generated by immunoSEQ multiplex PCR, the TCRdb table keeps only in-frame clones and is missing some. The sample yields 150,000 to 180,000 clones, about four fifths seen once. Sequencing used PBMCs. These receptors were obtained from a man aged 25-45 years in good health and CMV-seropositive.

V is TRBV27 and J is TRBJ2-5; 7 bases align to TRBD1. The CDR3 extends over 14 amino acids. With 2 bases clipped from V and 2 bases from J, the junction kept 2 bases outside the gene matches. Germline CDR1 and CDR2: MNHEY and SMNVEV (reference sequence). The CDR3 sequence: CASSLEQGQETQYF. As DNA, the CDR3 is TGTGCCAGCAGTTTAGAACAGGGGCAAGAGACCCAGTACTTC.

V usage is TRBV27 and J usage is TRBJ2-5; 10 positions match TRBD2. The CDR3 is 14 residues long. Unmatched junction bases numbered 3, after V lost 4 bases and J lost 4 bases. In germline, CDR1 is MNHEY, CDR2 SMNVEV (reference sequence). CDR3 amino acids: CASSWSGGGETQYF. CDR3 nucleotides: TGTGCCAGCAGTTGGAGCGGGGGGGGAGAGACCCAGTACTTC.

The chain carries TRBV19 and TRBJ1-2; 10 bases align to TRBD1. V was clipped by 5 bases and J by 6 bases; unmatched bases: 3. The CDR3 is 13 residues long. Germline V gene lookup returns CDR1 LNHDA and CDR2 SQIVND (reference sequence). This CDR3 is CASSSGQGDGYTF. CDR3 DNA sequence: TGTGCCAGTAGTTCCGGACAGGGGGATGGCTACACCTTC.

V is TRBV4-3 and J is TRBJ2-3, with 14 nucleotides matching TRBD2. CDR1 is LGHNA, CDR2 YSLEER, per germline. V shed 3 bases and J 0 bases; nucleotides not matched to a gene: 5. This CDR3 has 18 amino acids. CDR3: CASSQGLAGDFSTDTQYF. DNA for the CDR3: TGCGCCAGCAGCCAGGGACTAGCGGGGGATTTTAGCACAGATACGCAGTATTTT.

The chain couples TRBV5-1 to TRBJ1-2; D is perhaps TRBD1 (5 bases). The CDR3 loop spans 13 amino acids. V dropped 3 bases and J dropped 4 bases, with 10 bases sitting between them. The germline V gene has CDR1 SGHRS and CDR2 YFSETQ. CDR3 amino acids: CASSSTGGYGYTF. CDR3 DNA sequence: TGCGCCAGCAGCTCAACAGGCGGCTATGGCTACACCTTC.

The rearrangement links TRBV12-5 to TRBJ2-1; possible D gene TRBD2, 5 bases. V dropped 3 bases and J dropped 5 bases, with 17 bases sitting between them. This CDR3 spans 16 amino acids. Germline-derived CDR1 and CDR2 are LGHNT and FRNRAP. The CDR3 region has the DNA TGTGCTAGTGGTTTCCGTCTAAGCGGAACTGACAATGAGCAGTTCTTC. This sequence encodes CASGFRLSGTDNEQFF.

The rearrangement links TRBV2 to TRBJ2-7; D is possibly TRBD1 (5 bases). Trimming took off 6 bases at V and 0 bases at J, with 12 bases between the two ends. The V gene's germline CDR1 is SNHLY and CDR2 FYNNEI. The CDR3 is 14 amino acids. CDR3 sequence: CASRGSRDSYEQYF. The CDR3 DNA follows: TGTGCCAGCAGGGGAAGCAGGGACTCCTACGAGCAGTACTTC. The whole variable domain, remainder taken from reference TRBV2 and TRBJ2-7, is EPEVTQTPSHQVTQMGQEVILRCVPISNHLYFYWYRQILGQKVEFLVSFYNNEISEKSEIFDDQFSVERPDGSNFTLKIRSTKLEDSAMYFCASRGSRDSYEQYFGPGTRLTVT.

V gene TRBV7-3 combines with J gene TRBJ2-1; 8 nucleotides agree with TRBD2. Trimming removed 7 bases from V and 8 bases from J; junction bases left unmatched: 10. This CDR3 contains 14 residues. Germline assignment: CDR1 SGHTA and CDR2 FQGTGA. CDR3 region: CASKGSGAWDEQFF. The DNA for the CDR3 is TGTGCCAGCAAGGGTAGCGGGGCCTGGGATGAGCAGTTCTTC.

This sequence joins TRBV4-1 and TRBJ1-5; D is ambiguous. Trimming pared 1 base from V and 10 bases from J, leaving 17 bases between. Looked up from germline, CDR1 is MGHRA and CDR2 is YSYEKL. The CDR3 is 15 amino acids. This CDR3 is CASSQGEADPGPQHF. The CDR3 region has the DNA TGCGCCAGCAGCCAAGGGGAGGCAGACCCGGGACCCCAGCATTTT.

This clone was detected once. This chain links TRBV30 with TRBJ2-2, with TRBD2 matching 8 bases. Germline values: CDR1 GTSNPN, CDR2 SVGIG (reference sequence). J was trimmed by 1 base and V by 8 bases; bases with no gene match: 6. The CDR3 has 14 residues. The CDR3 DNA is TGTGCCACACGGGAGGGCCTGAACACCGGGGAGCTGTTTTTT. Translated: CATREGLNTGELFF.

This chain links TRBV27 with TRBJ1-2; D remains ambiguous. CDR1 and CDR2 from the germline V gene are MNHEY and SMNVEV (reference sequence). There are 13 residues in the CDR3. The V and J ends lost 2 bases and 5 bases respectively, with 9 bases between them. The CDR3: CASSLAGQYGYTF. Written as DNA, the CDR3 is TGTGCCAGCAGTTTAGCGGGTCAGTATGGCTACACCTTC.

CDR3 in DNA: TGTGCCAGCAGTGAGGTGGGAGGGGGTCTAATCAGGCTGTTTTTT. It is translated as CASSEVGGGLIRLFF. The chain employs TRBV25-1 and TRBJ2-2, with D maybe TRBD2 (7 bases). The CDR3 covers 15 residues. The germline CDR1 and CDR2 sequences are MGHDK and SYGVNS. Trimming took 3 bases from V and 13 from J, leaving 21 bases between them.

Comments on this clone: An end of the junction does not agree with germline; a read error may underlie this. Other nucleotide sequences from this sample produce the same CDR3. The J gene is TRBJ1-2, the V gene TRBV27; D gene ambiguous. The germline CDR1 and CDR2 sequences are MNHEY and SMNVEV (reference sequence). The CDR3 covers 13 residues. The CDR3 is CASSKESNYGYTF. CDR3 sequence (DNA): TGTGCCAGCAGCAAGGAGTCGAACTATGGTTACACCTTC.

This clone was recorded a few times. The CDR3 sequence: CASSSTGGRLAGNEQFF. CDR3 in DNA: TGCGCCAGCAGCTCTACGGGGGGGAGACTAGCGGGAAATGAGCAGTTCTTC. The chain has TRBV5-1 and TRBJ2-1; 11 bases are a match to TRBD2. CDR1 and CDR2 (germline): SGHRS, YFSETQ. Trimming took 3 bases from V and 7 from J; bases not matched to a gene: 12. This CDR3 has 17 residues.

This chain uses TRBV7-6 with TRBJ2-5, with 9 bases fitting TRBD1. In germline, CDR1 is SGHVS, CDR2 FNYEAQ. The CDR3 has 15 residues. Trimming cost V 5 bases and J 5 bases; bases outside gene matches: 9. The CDR3 DNA reads as TGTGCCAGCAGCCAAGGAACCGACAGGGGGGAGACCCAGTACTTC. This codes for CASSQGTDRGETQYF.

The rearrangement joins TRBV27 to TRBJ2-7; TRBD1 is a possible D gene (5 bases). The V gene lost 0 bases and the J gene lost 2 bases, with 11 bases spanning the gap. CDR3 length equals 15 residues. CDR1 is MNHEY and CDR2 is SMNVEV in the germline V gene (reference sequence). CDR3 protein: CASSLSAGPTYEQYF. The CDR3, as DNA: TGTGCCAGCAGTTTATCAGCAGGGCCCACCTACGAGCAGTACTTC.

The chain recombines TRBV27 with TRBJ2-1, with 10 nucleotides matching TRBD1. Germline values: CDR1 MNHEY, CDR2 SMNVEV (reference sequence). V shed 6 bases and J 8 bases; nucleotides not matched to a gene: 10. CDR3 length equals 15 residues. The CDR3 DNA follows: TGTGCCAGCAGACAGGAGGGGACAGGGGCCCATGAGCAGTTCTTC. Its protein is CASRQEGTGAHEQFF.

J is TRBJ1-2 and V is TRBV5-8; no firm D call. This CDR3 region has 12 residues. V was clipped by 2 bases and J by 1 base, with 3 bases between them. The germline CDR1 and CDR2 sequences are SGHTS and YDEGEE. The CDR3 is CASSLLNYGYTF. Here the CDR3 DNA reads TGTGCCAGCAGCTTACTTAACTATGGCTACACCTTC.

The chain uses TRBV19 and TRBJ1-2; D ambiguous. V shed 8 bases and J shed 7 bases, with 20 bases lying between them. Germline CDR1 is LNHDA and CDR2 is SQIVND (reference sequence). The CDR3 spans 14 residues. The CDR3 region is CASQIRFLAGGYTF. In DNA, the CDR3 is TGTGCCAGTCAAATCCGATTTCTTGCCGGTGGCTACACCTTC.

This chain connects TRBV27 to TRBJ1-1; D might be TRBD1 (6 bases). This CDR3 is 16 amino acids long. V dropped 2 bases and J dropped 0 bases, with 13 bases sitting between them. Looked up from germline, CDR1 is MNHEY and CDR2 is SMNVEV (reference sequence). The DNA for the CDR3 is TGTGCCAGCAGTTTAGCGCGACAGGCAATGAACACTGAAGCTTTCTTT. This translates into CASSLARQAMNTEAFF.

J is TRBJ1-1 and V is TRBV29-1; 7 nucleotides agree with TRBD1. The germline V gene has CDR1 SQVTM and CDR2 ANQGSEA. The CDR3 has 14 residues. V lost 7 bases to trimming and J lost 6 bases; unmatched junction nucleotides: 14. CDR3 coding DNA: TGCAGCGCAAAGAGGGGGGCAGGGGGTCCTGAAGCTTTCTTT. This encodes CSAKRGAGGPEAFF.

The CDR3, as DNA: TGTGCCAGTAGTATAGCCGGAGGGACTGAAGCTTTCTTT. It specifies CASSIAGGTEAFF. The V and J genes are TRBV19 and TRBJ1-1; D unclear. The V end lost 1 base, the J end lost 5 bases, and 8 bases lay between the germline ends. Germline CDR1 LNHDA, CDR2 SQIVND (reference sequence). The CDR3 runs 13 residues.

The V gene is TRBV27, the J gene TRBJ1-1; D call uncertain. Trimming left V 6 bases short and J 0 bases short, with 8 bases between. Germline CDR1 is MNHEY and CDR2 is SMNVEV (reference sequence). CDR3 size: 13 residues. In DNA, the CDR3 is TGTGCCAGCAGCCACGGAGTGAACACTGAAGCTTTCTTT. The encoded protein is CASSHGVNTEAFF.

The chain combines TRBV30 with TRBJ1-5, with 9 bases identical to TRBD1. With V trimmed by 5 bases and J by 1 base, 6 bases remained unmatched. The germline V gene encodes CDR1 GTSNPN and CDR2 SVGIG (reference sequence). The CDR3 is 15 residues long. This CDR3 reads CAWGTGTGSNQPQHF. The CDR3 nucleotides are TGTGCCTGGGGGACCGGGACAGGGAGCAATCAGCCCCAGCATTTT.

This clone turned up a few times. In nucleotides, the CDR3 is TGTGCCAGTAGTATAGATCTTGCATCAGTCAACTATGGCTACACCTTC. Translating it yields CASSIDLASVNYGYTF. This chain uses TRBV19 with TRBJ1-2, with D uncertain. Germline lookup yields CDR1 LNHDA and CDR2 SQIVND (reference sequence). This CDR3 has 16 amino acids. V dropped 0 bases and J dropped 2 bases, with 13 bases sitting between them.

The chain couples TRBV4-3 to TRBJ2-7; perhaps TRBD2 as D (6 bases). The CDR3 sequence is 14 residues long. V was shortened by 0 bases and J by 7 bases, with 13 bases between the two germline ends. Germline CDR1 LGHNA, CDR2 YSLEER. CDR3 protein: CASSQDPRDSEQYF. The CDR3 coding sequence is TGCGCCAGCAGCCAAGATCCCAGGGACTCTGAGCAGTACTTC.

V and J are TRBV4-2 and TRBJ2-1, with D possibly matching TRBD2 (5 bases). V lost 1 base and J lost 9, with 16 bases in between. The CDR3 sequence is 15 residues long. CDR1 LGHNA and CDR2 YNFKEQ come from the germline V gene. The CDR3 coding sequence is TGTGCCAGCAGCCAAGGGCTAGCTGGAACGGTTGAGCAGTTCTTC. It yields the protein CASSQGLAGTVEQFF.

This sequence joins TRBV4-2 and TRBJ1-5, with D possibly being TRBD1 (5 bases). Germline assignment: CDR1 LGHNA and CDR2 YNFKEQ. Trimming stripped 0 bases from V and 5 bases from J, with 11 bases between. This CDR3 contains 15 residues. This chain's CDR3 is CASSQDREGHQPQHF. For the CDR3, the DNA is TGTGCCAGCAGCCAAGACAGGGAGGGCCATCAGCCCCAGCATTTT.